These 19 T cell receptor beta chains originate from one sample sequenced in a study of T cell responses to AZD1222 COVID-19 vaccine. The data were produced by immunoSEQ multiplex PCR, yet TCRdb's version contains in-frame clones alone and is incomplete. The sample records over 50,000 clones, around 85% being singletons. Material: peripheral blood, obtained 28 days after the second AZD1222 dose. These receptors originate from an adult who received the AZD1222 COVID-19 vaccine.

The V call is TRBV19, the J call TRBJ2-7; 8 bases match TRBD2. The trim removed 8 bases at V and 4 bases at J, leaving 10 bases unmatched. The CDR3 spans 14 residues. Germline values: CDR1 LNHDA, CDR2 SQIVND (reference sequence). DNA for the CDR3: TGTGCCAGTTCCGATAGCGGGACCTTGTACGAGCAGTACTTC. Translating it yields CASSDSGTLYEQYF.

J is TRBJ2-5 and V is TRBV9; TRBD2 matches 12 bases. Germline CDR1 reads SGDLS; CDR2 reads YYNGEE. With 3 bases clipped from V and 4 bases from J, the junction kept 16 bases outside the gene matches. The CDR3 extends over 19 amino acids. CDR3 amino acids: CASSGDPKRLAGETETQYF. The CDR3 nucleotides read TGTGCCAGCAGCGGCGACCCGAAGCGACTAGCGGGAGAAACAGAGACCCAGTACTTC.

The chain links TRBV14 to TRBJ1-2, with TRBD1 identical over 9 bases. The CDR3 loop spans 16 amino acids. Germline-derived CDR1 and CDR2 are SGHDN and FVKESK. After removal of 4 bases from V and 5 bases from J, the junction contained 11 bases not matched to a gene. This CDR3 is CASSPTGTGPRYGYTF. The CDR3 nucleotides read TGTGCCAGCAGCCCGACCGGGACAGGGCCTCGGTATGGCTACACCTTC. The full variable domain, in which reference TRBV14 and TRBJ1-2 provide the parts outside the CDR3, is EAGVTQFPSHSVIEKGQTVTLRCDPISGHDNLYWYRRVMGKEIKFLLHFVKESKQDESGMPNNRFLAERTGGTYSTLKVQPAELEDSGVYFCASSPTGTGPRYGYTFGSGTRLTVV.

The chain employs TRBV14 and TRBJ2-7, with D possibly TRBD1 on 5 matching bases. The germline CDR1 and CDR2 sequences are SGHDN and FVKESK. CDR3 size: 15 residues. Trimming pared 0 bases from V and 6 bases from J, leaving 15 bases between. CDR3 region: CASSQDVGQTGEQYF. In DNA, the CDR3 is TGTGCCAGCAGCCAAGATGTGGGGCAAACAGGCGAGCAGTACTTC.

The CDR3 region has the DNA TGTGCCAGCAGCTCTCCCTCTAGCGGGACAGGCTACGAGCAGTACTTC. It translates to CASSSPSSGTGYEQYF. The chain has TRBV28 and TRBJ2-7; D is possibly TRBD2 (9 bases). The germline gives CDR1 MDHEN, CDR2 SYDVKM. This CDR3 spans 16 amino acids. Trimming cost V 6 bases and J 3 bases, with 21 bases left between them.

This chain links TRBV7-3 with TRBJ2-7; no clear D gene. This CDR3 has 15 residues. CDR1 and CDR2 from the germline V gene are SGHTA and FQGTGA. The V end lost 6 bases, the J end lost 7 bases, and 22 bases lay between the germline ends. The CDR3 is CASRRSPDVPGEQYF. The CDR3, as DNA: TGTGCCAGCAGGCGAAGCCCGGACGTCCCTGGAGAGCAGTACTTC.

This chain joins TRBV6-2 or TRBV6-3 and TRBJ1-4; D is ambiguous. Trimming cost V 3 bases and J 6 bases, with 11 bases left between them. The CDR3 consists of 14 residues. Germline lookup yields CDR1 MNHEY and CDR2 SVGEGT. The CDR3 DNA follows: TGTGCCAGCAGTTATCGCGGTCAGTATGAAAAACTGTTTTTT. Amino acids: CASSYRGQYEKLFF.

The V and J genes are TRBV6-1 and TRBJ2-7; weak D call: TRBD1 (5 bases). The CDR3 extends over 13 amino acids. Trimming took off 0 bases at V and 4 bases at J, with 7 bases between the two ends. Germline-derived CDR1 and CDR2 are MNHNS and SASEGT. CDR3 region: CASSEAGRYEQYF. The CDR3 DNA reads as TGTGCCAGCAGTGAAGCGGGGCGGTACGAGCAGTACTTC.

V usage is TRBV2 and J usage is TRBJ1-2; 11 bases fit TRBD1. Germline V CDR1 and CDR2: SNHLY, FYNNEI. The CDR3 covers 15 residues. V shed 6 bases, J shed 7 bases, and the junction held 10 bases outside the gene matches. The CDR3 DNA sequence: TGTGCCAGCAGACCTGGCGGGACAGGGGGGTCTGGCTACACCTTC. Residues: CASRPGGTGGSGYTF. The full variable domain, with the rest looked up from reference TRBV2 and TRBJ1-2, is EPEVTQTPSHQVTQMGQEVILRCVPISNHLYFYWYRQILGQKVEFLVSFYNNEISEKSEIFDDQFSVERPDGSNFTLKIRSTKLEDSAMYFCASRPGGTGGSGYTFGSGTRLTVV.

In this sample, this clone turned up once. This chain links TRBV19 with TRBJ2-1, with 7 positions matching TRBD2. The CDR3 contains 14 residues. The trim removed 5 bases at V and 8 bases at J, leaving 9 bases unmatched. CDR1 is LNHDA and CDR2 is SQIVND in the germline V gene (reference sequence). The CDR3 DNA sequence: TGTGCCAGTAGTCCGAGGACTAGTGGCCATGAGCAGTTCTTC. Translation gives CASSPRTSGHEQFF.

The rearrangement joins TRBV28 to TRBJ2-3, with D possibly called TRBD1 or TRBD2 (5 bases each). The CDR3 has 15 amino acids. Germline V lookup: CDR1 MDHEN, CDR2 SYDVKM. Trimming pared 5 bases from V and 1 base from J, leaving 13 bases between. CDR3 nucleotides: TGTGCCAGCAGTCCTCAAGGGGACGGCACAGATACGCAGTATTTT. Its protein product is CASSPQGDGTDTQYF.

V usage is TRBV12-3 or TRBV12-4 and J usage is TRBJ1-6; no definite D call. The CDR3 is 12 residues long. With 2 bases removed from V and 6 bases from J, the gap between germline ends came to 2 bases. The CDR3 is CASSLSNSPLHF. The DNA for the CDR3 is TGTGCCAGCAGTTTAAGTAATTCACCCCTCCACTTT.

This chain links TRBV5-5 with TRBJ2-7, with TRBD1 as a possible D gene (6 bases). The CDR3 contains 16 residues. V was trimmed by 0 bases and J by 7 bases, leaving 20 bases between them. From germline, CDR1 is SGHKS and CDR2 YYEKEE (reference sequence). The CDR3 nucleotides are TGTGCCAGCAGCTTGGTTCCCAGGGGCGGCCTCTATGAGCAGTACTTC. Translating gives CASSLVPRGGLYEQYF.

V and J are TRBV10-3 and TRBJ2-5, with 13 bases lining up with TRBD2. The junction had 9 bases not matched to a gene; V was cut back by 4 bases and J by 4 bases. The CDR3 totals 17 residues. Germline V gives CDR1 ENHRY, CDR2 SYGVKD. CDR3 sequence: CAISGGLAGIWRETQYF. CDR3 bases: TGTGCCATCAGTGGGGGACTAGCGGGAATCTGGCGAGAGACCCAGTACTTC.

This clone has a handful of counts. The rearrangement joins TRBV19 to TRBJ2-5, with 7 positions matching TRBD2. V lost 9 bases and J lost 2; bases outside the gene matches: 12. The CDR3 has 15 amino acids. From germline, CDR1 is LNHDA and CDR2 SQIVND (reference sequence). The DNA for the CDR3 is TGTGCCAGCGAAAAACTAGCGATGTATCAAGAGACCCAGTACTTC. This sequence encodes CASEKLAMYQETQYF.

CDR3 DNA: TGTGCCAGCAGCTCCTATTTAGCGGGAGGGGGCACAGATACGCAGTATTTT. Translating it yields CASSSYLAGGGTDTQYF. J is TRBJ2-3 and V is TRBV7-6, with 11 bases matching TRBD2. V lost 4 bases to trimming and J lost 1 base; unmatched junction nucleotides: 7. The germline gives CDR1 SGHVS, CDR2 FNYEAQ. This CDR3 has 17 amino acids.

The V gene is TRBV19, the J gene TRBJ1-1, with 7 bases matching TRBD1. The CDR3 totals 15 residues. The germline gives CDR1 LNHDA, CDR2 SQIVND (reference sequence). Trimming cost V 5 bases and J 4 bases; bases outside gene matches: 10. For the CDR3, the DNA is TGTGCCAGTAGTTCTACAGGGGTTGGAGGCACTGAAGCTTTCTTT. It encodes CASSSTGVGGTEAFF.

The chain is built from TRBV28 and TRBJ1-5; no definite D call. Germline CDR1 is MDHEN and CDR2 is SYDVKM. V shed 5 bases and J shed 3 bases, with 11 bases lying between them. The CDR3 spans 14 residues. DNA for the CDR3: TGTGCCAGCAGTCTAGTGGGTAACAATCAGCCCCAGCATTTT. Translated: CASSLVGNNQPQHF.

This clone occurred many times. This CDR3 is also generated by other DNA sequences in the sample. The chain recombines TRBV5-6 with TRBJ2-3, with D maybe TRBD1 (5 bases). The V end was cut by 0 bases, the J end by 1 base, with 6 bases between. Per germline, CDR1 SGHDT and CDR2 YYEEEE. The CDR3 totals 14 residues. CDR3 in DNA: TGTGCCAGCAGCTTGGACAGGCGCACAGATACGCAGTATTTT. This codes for CASSLDRRTDTQYF.